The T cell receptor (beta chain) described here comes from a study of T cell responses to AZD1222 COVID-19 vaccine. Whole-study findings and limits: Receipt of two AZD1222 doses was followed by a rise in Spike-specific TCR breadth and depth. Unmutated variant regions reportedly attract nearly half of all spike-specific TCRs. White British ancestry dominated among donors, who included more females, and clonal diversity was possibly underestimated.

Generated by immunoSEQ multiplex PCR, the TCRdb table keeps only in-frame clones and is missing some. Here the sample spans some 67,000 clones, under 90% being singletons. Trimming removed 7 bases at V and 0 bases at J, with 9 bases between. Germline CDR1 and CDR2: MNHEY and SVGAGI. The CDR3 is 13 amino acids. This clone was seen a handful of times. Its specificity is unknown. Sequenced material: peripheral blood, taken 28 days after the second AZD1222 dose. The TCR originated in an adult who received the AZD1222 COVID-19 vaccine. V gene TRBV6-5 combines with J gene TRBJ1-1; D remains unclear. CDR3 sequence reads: CASTREVNTEAFF. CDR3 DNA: TGTGCCAGCACCCGGGAGGTGAACACTGAAGCTTTCTTT.